Only a few counts were recorded for the clone carrying this TCR beta chain. The data originate from a study of blood T cell repertoires in COVID-19. Clinical histories supplied by participants themselves formed the basis of cohort assignment. Cohort 3 donors were reported recovered after two negative PCRs, clearance, or symptom resolution. CDR1 and CDR2 (germline): LGHDT, YNNKEL (reference sequence). With 2 bases clipped from V and 8 bases from J, the junction kept 10 bases outside the gene matches. CDR3 length: 16 amino acids. Libraries were prepared by immunoSEQ multiplex PCR; TCRdb keeps only in-frame clonotypes and omits some of them. The table includes 180,000 or so clones, roughly 87% detected once.

Sequenced material: PBMCs or T cells enriched from blood (not recorded which). The source is a man aged 45-65 years who had recovered from COVID-19. The J gene is TRBJ1-4, the V gene TRBV3-1 (or the pseudogene TRBV3-2); 8 bases map to TRBD1. CDR3 nucleotides: TGTGCCAGCAGCCAAATCGGAGGACAGGGTTGGGAAAAACTGTTTTTT. Its protein product is CASSQIGGQGWEKLFF.